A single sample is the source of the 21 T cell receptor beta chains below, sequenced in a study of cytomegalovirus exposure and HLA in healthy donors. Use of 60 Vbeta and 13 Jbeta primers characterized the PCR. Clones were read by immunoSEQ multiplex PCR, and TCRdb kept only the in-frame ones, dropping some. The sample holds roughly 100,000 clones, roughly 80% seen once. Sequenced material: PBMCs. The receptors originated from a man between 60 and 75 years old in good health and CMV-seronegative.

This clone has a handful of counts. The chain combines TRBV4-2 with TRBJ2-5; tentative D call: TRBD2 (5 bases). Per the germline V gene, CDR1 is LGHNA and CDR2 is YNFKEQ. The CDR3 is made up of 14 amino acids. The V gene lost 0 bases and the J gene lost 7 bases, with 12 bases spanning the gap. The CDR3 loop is CASSQDYGGRTQYF. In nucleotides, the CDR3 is TGTGCCAGCAGCCAAGATTATGGAGGTCGGACCCAGTACTTC.

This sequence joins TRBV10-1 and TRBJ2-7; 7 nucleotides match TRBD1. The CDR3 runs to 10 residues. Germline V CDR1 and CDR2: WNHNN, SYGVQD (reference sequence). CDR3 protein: CARVRQGTDV. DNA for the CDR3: TGCGCCAGGGTTAGACAGGGCACGGACGTC.

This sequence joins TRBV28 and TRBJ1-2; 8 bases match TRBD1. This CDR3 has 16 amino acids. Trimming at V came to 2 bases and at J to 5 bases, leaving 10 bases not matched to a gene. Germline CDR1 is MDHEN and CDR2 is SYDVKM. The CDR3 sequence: CASSLSGDRSLYGYTF. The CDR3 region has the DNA TGTGCCAGCAGTTTAAGTGGGGACAGGTCTTTGTATGGCTACACCTTC.

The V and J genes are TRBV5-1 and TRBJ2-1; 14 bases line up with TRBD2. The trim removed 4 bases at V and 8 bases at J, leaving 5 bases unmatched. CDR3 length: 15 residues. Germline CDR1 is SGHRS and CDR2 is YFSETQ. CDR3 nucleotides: TGCGCCAGCAGCCCGGGACTAGCGGGGGTGGATGAGCAGTTCTTC. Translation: CASSPGLAGVDEQFF. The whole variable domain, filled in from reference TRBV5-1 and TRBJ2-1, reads KAGVTQTPRYLIKTRGQQVTLSCSPISGHRSVSWYQQTPGQGLQFLFEYFSETQRNKGNFPGRFSGRQFSNSRSEMNVSTLELGDSALYLCASSPGLAGVDEQFFGPGTRLTVL.

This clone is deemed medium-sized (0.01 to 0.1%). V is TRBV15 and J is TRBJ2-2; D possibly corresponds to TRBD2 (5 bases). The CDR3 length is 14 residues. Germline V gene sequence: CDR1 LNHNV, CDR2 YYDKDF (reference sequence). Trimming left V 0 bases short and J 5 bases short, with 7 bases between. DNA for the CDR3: TGTGCCACCAGCAGAGATGGGGAGACCGGGGAGCTGTTTTTT. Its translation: CATSRDGETGELFF.

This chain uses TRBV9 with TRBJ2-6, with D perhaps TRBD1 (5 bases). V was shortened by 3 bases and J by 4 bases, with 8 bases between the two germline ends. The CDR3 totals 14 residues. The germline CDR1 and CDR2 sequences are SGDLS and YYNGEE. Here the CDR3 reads CASSDTGGANVLTF. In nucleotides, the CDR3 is TGTGCCAGCAGCGACACAGGCGGGGCCAACGTCCTGACTTTC.

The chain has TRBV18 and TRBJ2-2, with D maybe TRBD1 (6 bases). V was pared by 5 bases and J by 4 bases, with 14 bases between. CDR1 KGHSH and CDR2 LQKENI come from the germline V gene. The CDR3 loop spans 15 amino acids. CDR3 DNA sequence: TGTGCCAGCTCAAAACAACAGGGCCTCACCGGGGAGCTGTTTTTT. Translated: CASSKQQGLTGELFF. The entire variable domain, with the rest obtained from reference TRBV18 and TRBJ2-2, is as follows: NAGVMQNPRHLVRRRGQEARLRCSPMKGHSHVYWYRQLPEEGLKFMVYLQKENIIDESGMPKERFSAEFPKEGPSILRIQQVVRGDSAAYFCASSKQQGLTGELFFGEGSRLTVL.

In nucleotides, the CDR3 is TGTGCCAGCAGCTTGGGCACGGACAGGGGCACCGGGGAGCTGTTTTTT. This encodes CASSLGTDRGTGELFF. The V gene is TRBV5-4, the J gene TRBJ2-2, with 9 bases identical to TRBD1. The CDR3 has 16 amino acids. Per germline, CDR1 SGHNT and CDR2 YYREEE (reference sequence). Germline trimming cut 0 bases from V and 4 bases from J; bases unmatched to any gene: 4.

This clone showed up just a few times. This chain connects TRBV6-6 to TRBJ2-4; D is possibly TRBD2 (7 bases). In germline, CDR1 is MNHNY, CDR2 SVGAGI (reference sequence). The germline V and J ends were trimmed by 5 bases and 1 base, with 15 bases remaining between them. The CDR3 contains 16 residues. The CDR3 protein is CASSMGGGSAKNIQYF. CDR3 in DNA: TGTGCCAGCAGTATGGGGGGGGGCTCGGCCAAAAACATTCAGTACTTC.

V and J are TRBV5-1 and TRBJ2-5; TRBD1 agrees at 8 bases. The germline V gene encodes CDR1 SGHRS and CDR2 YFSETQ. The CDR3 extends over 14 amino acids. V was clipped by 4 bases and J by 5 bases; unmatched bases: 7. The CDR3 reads CASSGQGSPETQYF. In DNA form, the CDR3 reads TGCGCCAGCAGCGGACAGGGTTCTCCCGAGACCCAGTACTTC. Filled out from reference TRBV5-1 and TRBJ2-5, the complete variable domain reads KAGVTQTPRYLIKTRGQQVTLSCSPISGHRSVSWYQQTPGQGLQFLFEYFSETQRNKGNFPGRFSGRQFSNSRSEMNVSTLELGDSALYLCASSGQGSPETQYFGPGTRLLVL.

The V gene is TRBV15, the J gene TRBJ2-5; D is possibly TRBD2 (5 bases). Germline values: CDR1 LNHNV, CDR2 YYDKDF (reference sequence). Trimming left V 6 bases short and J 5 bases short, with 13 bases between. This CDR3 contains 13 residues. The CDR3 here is CATSRRGKETQYF. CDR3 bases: TGTGCCACCAGTCGTCGAGGGAAGGAGACCCAGTACTTC.

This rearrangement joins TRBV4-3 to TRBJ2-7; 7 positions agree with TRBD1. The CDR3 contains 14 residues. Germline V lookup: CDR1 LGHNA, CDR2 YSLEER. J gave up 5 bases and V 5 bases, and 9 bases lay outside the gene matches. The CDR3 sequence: CASSESIDRDEQYF. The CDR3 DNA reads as TGCGCCAGCAGCGAAAGTATCGACAGGGACGAGCAGTACTTC.

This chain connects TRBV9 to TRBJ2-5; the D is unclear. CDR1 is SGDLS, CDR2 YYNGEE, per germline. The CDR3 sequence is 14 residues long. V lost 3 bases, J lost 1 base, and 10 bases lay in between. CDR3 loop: CASSAGWAQETQYF. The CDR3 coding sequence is TGTGCCAGCAGCGCCGGTTGGGCCCAAGAGACCCAGTACTTC.

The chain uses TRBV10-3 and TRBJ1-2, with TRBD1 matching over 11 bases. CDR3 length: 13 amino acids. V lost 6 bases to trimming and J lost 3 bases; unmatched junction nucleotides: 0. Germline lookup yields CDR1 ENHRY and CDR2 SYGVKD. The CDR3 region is CAIRGQGDYGYTF. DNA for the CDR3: TGTGCCATCAGGGGACAGGGGGACTATGGCTACACCTTC.

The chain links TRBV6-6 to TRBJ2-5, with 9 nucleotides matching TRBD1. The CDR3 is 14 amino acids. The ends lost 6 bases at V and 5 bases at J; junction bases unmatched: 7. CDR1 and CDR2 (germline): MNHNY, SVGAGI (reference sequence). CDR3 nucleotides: TGTGCCAGCAGGTCTACAGGGGGCGTGGAGACCCAGTACTTC. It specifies CASRSTGGVETQYF.

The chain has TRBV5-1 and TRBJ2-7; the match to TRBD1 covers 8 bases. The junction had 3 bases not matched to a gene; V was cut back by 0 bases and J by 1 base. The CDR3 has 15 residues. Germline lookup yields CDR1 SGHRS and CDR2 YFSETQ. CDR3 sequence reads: CASSLGRTGSYEQYF. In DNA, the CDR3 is TGCGCCAGCAGCTTGGGGCGGACAGGGTCCTACGAGCAGTACTTC.

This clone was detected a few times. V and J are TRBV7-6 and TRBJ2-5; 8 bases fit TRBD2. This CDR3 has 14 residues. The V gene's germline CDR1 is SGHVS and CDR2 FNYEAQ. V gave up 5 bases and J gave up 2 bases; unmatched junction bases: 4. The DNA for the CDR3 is TGTGCCAGCAGCCTCAGCGGGGGTCAAGAGACCCAGTACTTC. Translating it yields CASSLSGGQETQYF. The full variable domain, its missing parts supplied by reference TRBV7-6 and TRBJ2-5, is GAGVSQSPRYKVTKRGQDVALRCDPISGHVSLYWYRQALGQGPEFLTYFNYEAQQDKSGLPNDRFSAERPEGSISTLTIQRTEQRDSAMYRCASSLSGGQETQYFGPGTRLLVL.

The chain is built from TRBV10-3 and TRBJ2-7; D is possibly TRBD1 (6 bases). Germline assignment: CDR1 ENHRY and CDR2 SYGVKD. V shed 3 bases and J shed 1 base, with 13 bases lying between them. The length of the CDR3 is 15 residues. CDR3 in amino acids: CAISDDGTQSYEQYF. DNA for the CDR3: TGTGCCATCAGTGATGACGGGACACAATCCTACGAGCAGTACTTC.

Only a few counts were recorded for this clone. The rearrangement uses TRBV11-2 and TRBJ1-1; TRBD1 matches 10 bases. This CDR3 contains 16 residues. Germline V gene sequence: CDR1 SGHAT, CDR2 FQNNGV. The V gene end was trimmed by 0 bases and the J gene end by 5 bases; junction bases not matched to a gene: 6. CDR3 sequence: CASSLEGRTGGTEAFF. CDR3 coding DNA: TGTGCCAGCAGCTTAGAGGGTAGGACAGGGGGTACTGAAGCTTTCTTT. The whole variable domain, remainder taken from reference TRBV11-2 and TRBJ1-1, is EAGVAQSPRYKIIEKRQSVAFWCNPISGHATLYWYQQILGQGPKLLIQFQNNGVVDDSQLPKDRFSAERLKGVDSTLKIQPAKLEDSAVYLCASSLEGRTGGTEAFFGQGTRLTVV.

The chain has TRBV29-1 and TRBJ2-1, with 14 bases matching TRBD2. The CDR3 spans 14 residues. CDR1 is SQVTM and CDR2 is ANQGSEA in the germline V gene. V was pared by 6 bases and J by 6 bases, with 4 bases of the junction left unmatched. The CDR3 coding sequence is TGCAGCGTCCTGGGACTAGCGGGGGTCAATGAGCAGTTCTTC. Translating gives CSVLGLAGVNEQFF.

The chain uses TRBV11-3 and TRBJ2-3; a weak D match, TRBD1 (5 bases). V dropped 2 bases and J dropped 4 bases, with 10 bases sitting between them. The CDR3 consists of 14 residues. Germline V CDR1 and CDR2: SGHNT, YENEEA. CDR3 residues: CASSLRGASDTQYF. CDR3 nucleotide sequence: TGTGCCAGCAGCTTAAGGGGTGCCTCAGATACGCAGTATTTT.